Listed below are T cell receptor beta chains from one sample, sequenced in a study of blood T cells in healthy people across ages. TCRdb independently ran MiXCR on the 5' RACE reads; one entry per CDR3 protein. The sample has hundreds of thousands of distinct CDR3 sequences, around three fifths seen once. The sample comprised blood. The receptors come from a man aged 35-49 years in good health. Both conserved end residues are part of each CDR3. A D gene is named only where the DNA matches it firmly. Clone size, where shown, is once, few, many, or a class for clones that have expanded.

d_call,v_call,clone_size,j_call,cdr3_aa,cdr3_nt
.,TRBV3-1,few,TRBJ1-2,CASSQRSGYGYTF,TGTGCCAGCAGCCAGAGGTCGGGCTATGGCTACACCTTC
.,TRBV6-2/TRBV6-3,.,TRBJ2-1,CASSYSRQLSLNEQFF,TGTGCCAGCAGTTACTCGAGACAGCTCTCACTCAATGAGCAGTTCTTC
TRBD2,TRBV20-1,few,TRBJ2-7,CSASSLTSGQYEQYF,TGCAGTGCTAGCTCCCTTACTAGCGGGCAGTACGAGCAGTACTTC
TRBD2,TRBV5-1,.,TRBJ2-1,CASSLATSEISEQFF,TGCGCCAGCAGCTTGGCGACTAGCGAAATTTCTGAGCAGTTCTTC
TRBD1,TRBV6-6,.,TRBJ2-1,CATDSTGGSFDEQFF,TGTGCCACCGATTCTACAGGGGGCTCTTTTGATGAGCAGTTCTTC
.,TRBV29-1,few,TRBJ1-2,CSALVGGAAGYTF,TGCAGCGCCCTCGTGGGAGGGGCCGCGGGCTACACCTTC
TRBD1,TRBV5-5,.,TRBJ2-1,CASRIGQDISEQFF,TGTGCCAGCAGAATCGGACAGGATATATCTGAGCAGTTCTTC
.,TRBV12-3/TRBV12-4,.,TRBJ1-5,CASSSRGYNQPQHF,TGTGCCAGCAGCAGCCGTGGATACAATCAGCCCCAGCATTTT
TRBD1,TRBV7-9,once,TRBJ1-5,CASSLGGGTGGTSNQHQHF,TGTGCCAGCAGCTTAGGGGGTGGGACAGGGGGCACGAGCAATCAGCACCAGCATTTT
TRBD2,TRBV10-3,.,TRBJ2-5,CAISESSDELAGGPEETQYF,TGTGCCATCAGTGAGTCGTCCGATGAACTAGCGGGAGGGCCGGAGGAGACCCAGTACTTC
.,TRBV6-5,.,TRBJ1-5,CASSSMGDQPQHF,TGTGCCAGCAGCTCGATGGGGGATCAGCCCCAGCATTTT
TRBD2,TRBV20-1,few,TRBJ2-3,CSARDLLAGGTDTQYF,TGCAGTGCTAGAGATCTACTAGCGGGAGGCACAGATACGCAGTATTTT
.,TRBV29-1,few,TRBJ2-3,CSDRAAGDTQYF,TGCAGCGACCGGGCCGCGGGAGATACGCAGTATTTT
.,TRBV20-1,.,TRBJ1-1,CSASPGRMGQNTEAFF,TGCAGTGCTAGCCCGGGACGGATGGGGCAAAACACTGAAGCTTTCTTT
.,TRBV20-1,.,TRBJ1-2,CSAKRIANYGYTF,TGCAGTGCTAAACGGATTGCTAACTATGGCTACACCTTC
.,TRBV6-5,.,TRBJ2-2,CASSYSAGGVYTGELFF,TGTGCCAGCAGTTACTCAGCAGGGGGGGTTTACACCGGGGAGCTGTTTTTT
TRBD1,TRBV7-9,few,TRBJ1-6,CASSSGQYNSPLHF,TGTGCCAGCAGCTCGGGACAGTATAATTCACCCCTCCACTTT
TRBD1,TRBV11-1,.,TRBJ2-3,CASSQGQGVGDTQYF,TGTGCCAGCAGCCAGGGACAGGGGGTCGGGGATACGCAGTATTTT
TRBD2,TRBV6-1,.,TRBJ2-3,CASSELAGATDTQYF,TGTGCCAGCAGTGAACTAGCGGGCGCCACAGATACGCAGTATTTT
TRBD1,TRBV2,few,TRBJ2-3,CASRGTGFYRDTQYF,TGTGCCAGCAGAGGGACAGGGTTTTACCGAGATACGCAGTATTTT
.,TRBV29-1,.,TRBJ2-1,CSAPRTYNEQFF,TGCAGCGCCCCACGGACCTACAATGAGCAGTTCTTC